This TCR beta chain stems from a study of blood T cells in healthy people across ages. Overall study context: Per two T cells, about one barcoded beta molecule was captured through template switching.

A sample-barcoded 5' primer and a J-beta primer mix were used in a second PCR of roughly 6 to 11 cycles. TCRdb re-analysed the 5' RACE reads in MiXCR, keeping a single row per CDR3 protein. The table records 1,300,000 or so distinct CDR3 sequences, roughly 64% of them present only once. The germline gives CDR1 LNHNV, CDR2 YYDKDF (reference sequence). The CDR3 is made up of 18 amino acids. Germline trimming cut 0 bases from V and 11 bases from J; bases unmatched to any gene: 21. At least 6.5 million PBMCs were isolated per sample. The sample was blood. The rearrangement joins TRBV15 to TRBJ2-5; 7 bases agree with TRBD1. This clonotype was obtained from a man between 18 and 29 years old in good health. Written as DNA, the CDR3 is TGTGCCACCAGCAGAGATCGGGAAACAGGGGCTACTCTGGGGGAGCAGTACTTC. It translates to CATSRDRETGATLGEQYF.